Below, 29 T cell receptor beta chains from the same sample are listed, as sequenced in a study of blood T cell repertoires in COVID-19. Only in-frame clones appear in the TCRdb table, and some are missing; sequencing was by immunoSEQ multiplex PCR. The sample shows tens of thousands of clones, about 87% of them seen only once. The sample consisted of peripheral blood. These receptors originate from a human donor in a cohort sampled during active COVID-19.

This chain connects TRBV11-2 to TRBJ1-2; D gene ambiguous. Germline-derived CDR1 and CDR2 are SGHAT and FQNNGV. V lost 1 base to trimming and J lost 2 bases, with 11 bases between them. The CDR3 has 15 amino acids. CDR3 residues: CASSLVRDSNYGYTF. The CDR3 DNA is TGTGCCAGCAGCTTAGTACGGGATTCCAACTATGGCTACACCTTC.

Only a few counts were recorded for this clone. V and J are TRBV18 and TRBJ1-4, with 10 nucleotides matching TRBD1. Unmatched junction bases numbered 0, after V lost 3 bases and J lost 5 bases. This CDR3 has 14 amino acids. From germline, CDR1 is KGHSH and CDR2 LQKENI. The CDR3 here is CASSPGQGNEKLFF. CDR3 nucleotides: TGTGCCAGCTCACCGGGACAGGGGAATGAAAAACTGTTTTTT.

The J gene is TRBJ1-6, the V gene TRBV2; D is uncertain. Germline-derived CDR1 and CDR2 are SNHLY and FYNNEI. CDR3 length equals 14 residues. Trimming pared 7 bases from V and 9 bases from J, leaving 16 bases between. CDR3 sequence: CASILEEGFSPLHF. The CDR3 DNA reads as TGTGCCAGCATACTGGAAGAGGGATTTTCACCCCTCCACTTT.

This clone was seen more than once but under ten times. The V and J genes are TRBV10-1 and TRBJ1-1; 7 bases match TRBD1. V lost 2 bases and J lost 3; bases outside the gene matches: 12. The CDR3 is 17 residues long. Germline V CDR1 and CDR2: WNHNN, SYGVQD (reference sequence). CDR3 nucleotides: TGCGCCAGCAGTGAGACCCTCAGTCCAGGGGGGTACACTGAAGCTTTCTTT. Translated, it gives CASSETLSPGGYTEAFF.

The chain joins TRBV6-5 to TRBJ2-3; D is uncertain. CDR3 length: 12 residues. CDR1 is MNHEY and CDR2 is SVGAGI in the germline V gene. Trimming removed 10 bases at V and 2 bases at J, with 10 bases between. The CDR3 spells CAIRGATDTQYF. CDR3 nucleotide sequence: TGTGCCATCCGAGGCGCCACAGATACGCAGTATTTT.

V and J are TRBV3-1 (or the pseudogene TRBV3-2) and TRBJ1-1; TRBD1 matches at 8 bases. V lost 4 bases to trimming and J lost 0 bases; unmatched junction nucleotides: 4. This CDR3 region has 15 residues. Germline V gene data show CDR1 as LGHDT and CDR2 as YNNKEL (reference sequence). CDR3: CASSLRQGMNTEAFF. CDR3 DNA: TGTGCCAGCAGCCTAAGACAGGGGATGAACACTGAAGCTTTCTTT.

This chain links TRBV3-1 (or the pseudogene TRBV3-2) with TRBJ2-7, with TRBD1 as a possible D gene (7 bases). Trimming removed 3 bases from V and 4 bases from J, with 16 bases in between. The CDR3 covers 15 residues. The V gene's germline CDR1 is LGHDT and CDR2 YNNKEL (reference sequence). CDR3 nucleotide sequence: TGTGCCAGCAGCCATGACAGGGAGGCCCGATACGAGCAGTACTTC. Its protein product is CASSHDREARYEQYF.

J is TRBJ1-6 and V is TRBV2; no clear D gene. This CDR3 has 14 amino acids. The germline V and J ends were trimmed by 6 bases and 2 bases, with 8 bases remaining between them. CDR1 is SNHLY, CDR2 FYNNEI, per germline. Here the CDR3 DNA reads TGTGCCAGCAGCCCCACGGCCTATAATTCACCCCTCCACTTT. Translation: CASSPTAYNSPLHF.

CDR3 nucleotide sequence: TGTGCCAGCAGAGAGGACAGCAAGGGGGGCTACACCTTC. Translated: CASREDSKGGYTF. The chain employs TRBV6-5 and TRBJ1-2, with TRBD1 as a possible D gene (6 bases). The CDR3 runs 13 residues. Per germline, CDR1 MNHEY and CDR2 SVGAGI. V dropped 6 bases and J dropped 8 bases, with 16 bases sitting between them.

The chain couples TRBV19 to TRBJ1-3; D gene unclear. CDR1 LNHDA and CDR2 SQIVND come from the germline V gene (reference sequence). CDR3 length: 13 residues. Trimming took 3 bases from V and 0 from J, leaving 3 bases between them. The DNA of the CDR3 is TGTGCCAGTAGTATCGGCTCTGGAAACACCATATATTTT. Amino acids: CASSIGSGNTIYF.

The chain couples TRBV30 to TRBJ2-7, with a weak D call TRBD1 (5 bases). The V end was cut by 5 bases, the J end by 2 bases, with 10 bases between. CDR1 is GTSNPN, CDR2 SVGIG, per germline (reference sequence). This CDR3 comprises 12 residues. CDR3 DNA: TGTGCCTGGTCGGCAGGGCCCTACGAGCAGTACTTC. This encodes CAWSAGPYEQYF.

The chain is built from TRBV9 and TRBJ1-6; D gene uncertain. Trimming pared 0 bases from V and 5 bases from J, leaving 9 bases between. Germline-derived CDR1 and CDR2 are SGDLS and YYNGEE. The CDR3 length is 15 residues. CDR3 in DNA: TGTGCCAGCAGCGTAGGGGGAGGAAATAATTCACCCCTCCACTTT. Translation gives CASSVGGGNNSPLHF.

The chain combines TRBV10-3 with TRBJ1-1, with TRBD1 matching 7 bases. The CDR3 covers 14 residues. Germline CDR1 is ENHRY and CDR2 is SYGVKD. V dropped 4 bases and J dropped 4; count of bases not matched to a gene: 6. The chain's CDR3 is CAISGTGVGTEAFF. CDR3 sequence (DNA): TGTGCCATCAGTGGAACAGGGGTCGGCACTGAAGCTTTCTTT.

The chain joins TRBV5-1 to TRBJ1-2; 10 bases fit TRBD1. V lost 4 bases, J lost 4 bases, and 4 bases stayed unmatched. This CDR3 contains 14 residues. The germline CDR1 and CDR2 sequences are SGHRS and YFSETQ. This chain's CDR3 is CASSGQGDPYGYTF. The CDR3 DNA reads as TGCGCCAGCAGCGGACAGGGGGATCCCTATGGCTACACCTTC.

The V call is TRBV30, the J call TRBJ2-1; 11 bases are a match to TRBD2. Germline V gene data show CDR1 as GTSNPN and CDR2 as SVGIG (reference sequence). The CDR3 sequence is 16 residues long. Trimming took 2 bases from V and 9 from J; bases not matched to a gene: 12. The CDR3 here is CAWSRRGSGGASEQFF. CDR3 DNA sequence: TGTGCCTGGAGTCGCCGGGGTAGCGGGGGGGCCAGTGAGCAGTTCTTC.

The CDR3 reads CASSQSGNQPQHF. CDR3 DNA sequence: TGTGCCAGCAGCCAGTCCGGGAATCAGCCCCAGCATTTT. The V call is TRBV4-2, the J call TRBJ1-5, with D unclear. V lost 3 bases, J lost 4 bases, and 7 bases lay in between. The germline CDR1 and CDR2 sequences are LGHNA and YNFKEQ. CDR3 length: 13 residues.

V usage is TRBV5-1 and J usage is TRBJ2-3; D is undetermined. V lost 0 bases to trimming and J lost 4 bases, with 9 bases between them. The CDR3 has 14 amino acids. The germline CDR1 and CDR2 sequences are SGHRS and YFSETQ. CDR3 nucleotides: TGCGCCAGCAGCTTGGCAGTGGGCGCAGATACGCAGTATTTT. Its protein product is CASSLAVGADTQYF.

A few counts support this clone. The J gene is TRBJ2-7, the V gene TRBV11-1; 10 bases map to TRBD1. The CDR3 is 14 amino acids. J gave up 2 bases and V 3 bases, and 1 base lay outside the gene matches. Germline V gene lookup returns CDR1 SGHAT and CDR2 FQDESV (reference sequence). This CDR3 reads CASSLTGGAYEQYF. CDR3 in DNA: TGTGCCAGCAGCTTGACAGGGGGCGCCTACGAGCAGTACTTC. The complete variable domain, with remaining parts taken from reference TRBV11-1 and TRBJ2-7, reads EAEVAQSPRYKITEKSQAVAFWCDPISGHATLYWYRQILGQGPELLVQFQDESVVDDSQLPKDRFSAERLKGVDSTLKIQPAELGDSAMYLCASSLTGGAYEQYFGPGTRLTVT.

The chain recombines TRBV5-1 with TRBJ1-2, with TRBD1 identical over 9 bases. The V and J ends lost 4 bases and 4 bases, in that order; junction bases with no gene match: 5. Per the germline V gene, CDR1 is SGHRS and CDR2 is YFSETQ. The CDR3 has 14 amino acids. The CDR3 protein is CASSQGQGGYGYTF. The CDR3 DNA is TGCGCCAGCAGCCAGGGACAGGGAGGCTATGGCTACACCTTC.

The chain recombines TRBV3-1 (or the pseudogene TRBV3-2) with TRBJ1-1, with unresolved D. The CDR3 sequence is 14 residues long. Trimming removed 4 bases at V and 3 bases at J, with 12 bases between. Germline-derived CDR1 and CDR2 are LGHDT and YNNKEL (reference sequence). As DNA, the CDR3 is TGTGCCAGCAGCCCCCAAGGGAGGGACACTGAAGCTTTCTTT. It translates to CASSPQGRDTEAFF.

The V and J genes are TRBV3-1 (or the pseudogene TRBV3-2) and TRBJ1-5, with D unclear. This CDR3 region has 14 residues. Germline V gene sequence: CDR1 LGHDT, CDR2 YNNKEL (reference sequence). The V gene lost 1 base and the J gene lost 5 bases, with 9 bases spanning the gap. CDR3 bases: TGTGCCAGCAGCCAAGTATCAGGTCATCAGCCCCAGCATTTT. It yields the protein CASSQVSGHQPQHF.

This sequence joins TRBV28 and TRBJ1-5, with 7 bases fitting TRBD1. Losses at the gene ends were 8 bases for V and 7 bases for J; bases not matched to a gene: 8. Germline loops: CDR1 MDHEN, CDR2 SYDVKM. The CDR3 has 13 amino acids. CDR3 DNA: TGTGCCAGCTCGACAGGGACCCGGCAGCCCCAGCATTTT. This translates into CASSTGTRQPQHF.

A remark on this clone: One end of the junction varies from germline; a read error may be responsible. V gene TRBV30 combines with J gene TRBJ2-3, with D perhaps TRBD2 (6 bases). In germline, CDR1 is GTSNPN, CDR2 SVGIG (reference sequence). The CDR3 is made up of 13 amino acids. CDR3 sequence reads: CAWTPGVTDTQYF. The CDR3 bases are TGTGCTTGGACTCCGGGGGTAACAGATACGCAGTATTTT.

Written as DNA, the CDR3 is TGTGCCAGCAGCTTGGGTGGGACAGGGGATTCACCCCTCCACTTT. Its translation is CASSLGGTGDSPLHF. V gene TRBV5-4 combines with J gene TRBJ1-6; the match to TRBD1 covers 10 bases. Germline values: CDR1 SGHNT, CDR2 YYREEE (reference sequence). The CDR3 has 15 residues. Losses at the gene ends were 0 bases for V and 8 bases for J; bases not matched to a gene: 2.

This clone was picked up a small number of times. The rearrangement uses TRBV19 and TRBJ2-1, with D unclear. The CDR3 consists of 14 residues. The V gene lost 5 bases and the J gene lost 9 bases, with 17 bases spanning the gap. The germline gives CDR1 LNHDA, CDR2 SQIVND (reference sequence). The CDR3 sequence: CASSVGSLRSEQFF. CDR3 sequence (DNA): TGTGCCAGTAGTGTCGGGTCCCTGAGGAGTGAGCAGTTCTTC.

This clone has just one count. The chain combines TRBV6-5 with TRBJ2-3, with D possibly matching TRBD1 (5 bases). Germline lookup yields CDR1 MNHEY and CDR2 SVGAGI. CDR3 length: 12 residues. Trimming pared 6 bases from V and 2 bases from J, leaving 6 bases between. The CDR3 DNA reads as TGTGCCAGCAGGGGGCCCACAGATACGCAGTATTTT. As protein: CASRGPTDTQYF.

The chain couples TRBV7-6 to TRBJ1-6; 8 bases line up with TRBD1. Germline V CDR1 and CDR2: SGHVS, FNYEAQ. J gave up 2 bases and V 5 bases, and 5 bases lay outside the gene matches. This CDR3 has 16 amino acids. The CDR3 loop is CASSATQGAYNSPLHF. The CDR3 bases are TGTGCCAGCAGCGCGACACAGGGGGCCTATAATTCACCCCTCCACTTT. Drawing the rest from reference TRBV7-6 and TRBJ1-6, the complete variable domain is GAGVSQSPRYKVTKRGQDVALRCDPISGHVSLYWYRQALGQGPEFLTYFNYEAQQDKSGLPNDRFSAERPEGSISTLTIQRTEQRDSAMYRCASSATQGAYNSPLHFGNGTRLTVT.

This chain uses TRBV7-9 with TRBJ1-1, with D perhaps TRBD1 (6 bases). V lost 1 base to trimming and J lost 0 bases, with 12 bases between them. Per germline, CDR1 SEHNR and CDR2 FQNEAQ (reference sequence). This CDR3 is 16 amino acids long. The CDR3 DNA sequence: TGTGCCAGCAGCTTAGGGGCGGACAGAATGAACACTGAAGCTTTCTTT. Translation: CASSLGADRMNTEAFF.

The chain is built from TRBV30 and TRBJ1-1; unclear D gene. The germline V and J ends were trimmed by 2 bases and 6 bases, with 4 bases remaining between them. Looked up from germline, CDR1 is GTSNPN and CDR2 is SVGIG (reference sequence). The CDR3 totals 10 residues. CDR3 in DNA: TGTGCCTGGAGTTCGGCTGAAGCTTTCTTT. The encoded protein is CAWSSAEAFF.